These T cell receptor beta chains were read from a single sample in a study of T cells in Graves' hyperthyroidism and ophthalmopathy. TCRdb re-called the multiplex PCR reads with MiXCR, one entry per CDR3 protein. The data contain hundreds of thousands of distinct CDR3 sequences, around 15% of them singletons. The material sequenced was blood. These receptors came from a woman in her late teens or twenties with Graves' hyperthyroidism. Each CDR3 is given with its conserved first and last residue. Fields, in order: V gene, clone size, D gene, J gene, CDR3 DNA, CDR3 protein. A D gene is named only where the DNA matches it firmly. Where a row states a size, it is once, few, many or the class of an expanded clone; other rows omit it.

TRBV12-3/TRBV12-4	many	NA	TRBJ1-1	TGTGCCAGCAGTTTGGGGAACGTCAAAGCTTTCTTT	CASSLGNVKAFF
TRBV24-1	NA	NA	TRBJ2-2	TGTGCCACCAGTCAGTCCGGGGACACCGGGGAGCTGTTTTTT	CATSQSGDTGELFF
TRBV6-6	NA	NA	TRBJ1-3	TGTGCCAGCAGTTACGACCCTGGAAACACCATATATTTT	CASSYDPGNTIYF
TRBV20-1	many	NA	TRBJ2-3	TGCAGTGCTAGAGATGTGTGGAATACAGATACGCAGTATTTT	CSARDVWNTDTQYF
TRBV7-2	NA	TRBD1	TRBJ1-2	TGTGTCAGCCCCCCGAGACAGGGGGCGCCTCCTCTCTATGGCTACACCTTC	CVSPPRQGAPPLYGYTF
TRBV5-1	few	TRBD2	TRBJ2-1	TGCGCCAGCAGCTTTGGACTAGCGGGAGGGGGGGACTACAATGAGCAGTTCTTC	CASSFGLAGGGDYNEQFF
TRBV24-1	many	NA	TRBJ1-5	TGTGCCACCAGTGACTCAGAGTTTACTAGCAATCAGCCCCAGCATTTT	CATSDSEFTSNQPQHF
TRBV4-3	many	TRBD1	TRBJ1-2	TGCGCCAGCAGCCAAGATCAAGCAGGGGGCTATGGCTACACCTTC	CASSQDQAGGYGYTF
TRBV7-8	many	TRBD1	TRBJ2-1	TGTGCCAGCAGCTTAAGAACAGGGGTCACCGTAGGCTACAATGAGCAGTTCTTC	CASSLRTGVTVGYNEQFF
TRBV29-1	NA	NA	TRBJ1-1	TGCAGCGTTGGAGTAGGGGACACTGAAGCTTTCTTT	CSVGVGDTEAFF
TRBV29-1	few	NA	TRBJ2-7	TGCAGCGTCGTAGGGGACATCTCCTACGAGCAGTACTTC	CSVVGDISYEQYF
TRBV30	NA	NA	TRBJ2-3	TGTGCCTGGAGTGCAAAGAATACGCAGTATTTT	CAWSAKNTQYF
TRBV20-1	few	TRBD2	TRBJ2-2	TGCAGTGCTAGAGATTTGAGGCTAGCGGGGTACACCGGGGAGCTGTTTTTT	CSARDLRLAGYTGELFF
TRBV2	many	TRBD1	TRBJ1-1	TGTGCCACACTCAGGGGGCACATGAACACTGAAGCTTTCTTT	CATLRGHMNTEAFF
TRBV7-3	many	NA	TRBJ2-1	TGTGCCAGCAGCTTATGGGCGGTTGGCAATGAGCAGTTCTTC	CASSLWAVGNEQFF
TRBV18	NA	TRBD2	TRBJ2-1	TGTGCCAGCTCACCACCAGGGCTAGCGGGAGGCACTGAGCAGTTCTTC	CASSPPGLAGGTEQFF
TRBV20-1	many	NA	TRBJ1-1	TGCAGTGCAAACGGGCAGAGCAACACTGAAGCTTTCTTT	CSANGQSNTEAFF
TRBV6-1	NA	NA	TRBJ2-7	TGTGCCAGCAGCCACGACCAGCCATACGAGCAGTACTTC	CASSHDQPYEQYF
TRBV20-1	many	NA	TRBJ2-1	TGCAGTGCTAGTTCGGGAACCGACAATGAGCAGTTCTTC	CSASSGTDNEQFF
TRBV6-6	few	TRBD1	TRBJ2-3	TGTGCCAGCAGTTACTCGGGACAGATTACAGATACGCAGTATTTT	CASSYSGQITDTQYF
TRBV11-2	many	TRBD1	TRBJ2-5	TGTGCCAGCAGCTTAGGGACAGGGGGATTGGTGGAGACCCAGTACTTC	CASSLGTGGLVETQYF
TRBV29-1	once	TRBD2	TRBJ2-1	TGCGGCGTTTACGGACTAGCGGGTGCCTACAATGAGCAGTTCTTC	CGVYGLAGAYNEQFF
TRBV4-1	few	NA	TRBJ2-1	TGCGCCAGCAGCCAAGGACCGAGATCTGGGCAGTTCTTC	CASSQGPRSGQFF
TRBV6-2/TRBV6-3	many	NA	TRBJ2-5	TGTGCCAGCAGTCTCAGGGGGGCCAGGGGAGAGACCCAGTACTTC	CASSLRGARGETQYF
TRBV4-1	once	TRBD1	TRBJ1-5	TGCGCCAGCAGTTTGGGACAGGGGGAATTTCAGCCCCAGCATTTT	CASSLGQGEFQPQHF
TRBV28	NA	TRBD2	TRBJ2-2	TGTGCCAGCAGTGGGGGAAGAGCGGGAGCAAGGAAAACCGGGGAGCTGTTTTTT	CASSGGRAGARKTGELFF
TRBV3-1	many	NA	TRBJ2-5	TGTGCCAGCAGCCACCGAGCGGACCAAGAGACCCAGTACTTC	CASSHRADQETQYF
TRBV6-6	many	TRBD1	TRBJ2-3	TGTGCCAGCAGTTACTCGGCCCACACAGGGGCAGATACGCAGTATTTT	CASSYSAHTGADTQYF
TRBV7-2	many	NA	TRBJ2-3	TGTGCCAGCCTTCGCGCAAAAGATACGCAGTATTTT	CASLRAKDTQYF
TRBV3-1	few	NA	TRBJ2-1	TGTGCCAGCAGCCGGGGCGAGAAGACGCAGTTCTTC	CASSRGEKTQFF
TRBV19	few	NA	TRBJ2-2	TGTGCCAGTAGAAGGTTGGGGGTTCCACAGAACACCGGGGAGCTGTTTTTT	CASRRLGVPQNTGELFF
TRBV6-1	many	NA	TRBJ1-1	TGTGCCAGCAGTGAGGCAGGGCTGAACACTGAAGCTTTCTTT	CASSEAGLNTEAFF
TRBV25-1	NA	NA	TRBJ2-5	TGTGCCAGCAGTGACCAAAAGGGTAAAGAGACCCAGTACTTC	CASSDQKGKETQYF
TRBV2	many	NA	TRBJ1-1	TGTGCCGGTGGCCAGGGGAGCGGCGGTTGGCACACTGAAGCTTTCTTT	CAGGQGSGGWHTEAFF
TRBV7-3	few	TRBD2	TRBJ2-1	TGTGCCAGCAGCTCCCGAGCAGCGGGATACAATGAGCAGTTCTTC	CASSSRAAGYNEQFF
TRBV24-1	NA	TRBD2	TRBJ2-1	TGTGCCACCAGTGATTCCGGGACTAGCGGGTATGAGCAGTTCTTC	CATSDSGTSGYEQFF
TRBV30	many	NA	TRBJ2-3	TGTGCCTGGAGTGTTTCAGCCGTCACAGATACGCAGTATTTT	CAWSVSAVTDTQYF
TRBV7-9	many	NA	TRBJ2-7	TGTGCCAGCAGCTGGACTGAAGAGCAGTACTTC	CASSWTEEQYF
TRBV24-1	NA	NA	TRBJ1-5	TGTGCCACCAGTGATTTGGCGGACGGACCTCTGGCACCCCAGCATTTT	CATSDLADGPLAPQHF